This T cell receptor beta chain originates from a study of OX40 agonist ivuxolimab in advanced cancers. Whole-study context: Patients were treated with intravenous ivuxolimab, dosed at 0.01 to 10 mg/kg and infused every 2 weeks. A mean age of 60 years, range roughly 20 to 85, was recorded, and around 85% were male. A partial response was reached by three patients: one with hepatocellular carcinoma and two with cutaneous melanoma.

Findings of the study overall: There was clonal expansion of CD4+ and CD8+ blood T cells by week 6 at 0.1 to 3.0 mg/kg.

The ends lost 5 bases at V and 5 bases at J; junction bases unmatched: 6. Per germline, CDR1 MDHEN and CDR2 SYDVKM. This CDR3 contains 16 residues. About this clone itself: What it binds is unknown.

The repertoire was sequenced with immunoSEQ multiplex PCR; TCRdb's copy has only in-frame clones and lacks some. This table holds about 75,000 clones, around 90% found once. The V and J genes are TRBV28 and TRBJ2-2; 12 nucleotides line up with TRBD1. The source is an adult with an advanced solid tumor such as melanoma, head and neck, liver or kidney cancer. The sample in question was CD4+ or CD8+ T cells sorted from blood, obtained in a trial of the OX40 agonist ivuxolimab. The CDR3 sequence is CASSTPGQGATGELFF. The CDR3 DNA sequence: TGTGCCAGCAGTACCCCGGGACAGGGGGCTACCGGGGAGCTGTTTTTT. The whole variable domain, filled in from reference TRBV28 and TRBJ2-2, reads DVKVTQSSRYLVKRTGEKVFLECVQDMDHENMFWYRQDPGLGLRLIYFSYDVKMKEKGDIPEGYSVSREKKERFSLILESASTNQTSMYLCASSTPGQGATGELFFGEGSRLTVL.